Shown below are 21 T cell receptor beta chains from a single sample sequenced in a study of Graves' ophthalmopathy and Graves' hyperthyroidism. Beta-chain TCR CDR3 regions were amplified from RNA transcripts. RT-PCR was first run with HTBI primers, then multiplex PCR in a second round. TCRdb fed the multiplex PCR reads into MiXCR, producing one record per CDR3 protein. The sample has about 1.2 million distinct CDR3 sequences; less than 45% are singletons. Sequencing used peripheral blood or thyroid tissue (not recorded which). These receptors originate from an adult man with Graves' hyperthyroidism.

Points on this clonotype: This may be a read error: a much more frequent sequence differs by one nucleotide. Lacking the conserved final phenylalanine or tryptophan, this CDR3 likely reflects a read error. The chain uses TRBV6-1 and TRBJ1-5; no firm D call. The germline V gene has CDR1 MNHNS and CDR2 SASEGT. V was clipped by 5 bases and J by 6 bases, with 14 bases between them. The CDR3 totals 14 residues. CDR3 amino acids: CASSYSSTPQPQHL. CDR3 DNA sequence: TGTGCCAGCAGTTACTCGTCAACGCCTCAGCCCCAGCATCTT.

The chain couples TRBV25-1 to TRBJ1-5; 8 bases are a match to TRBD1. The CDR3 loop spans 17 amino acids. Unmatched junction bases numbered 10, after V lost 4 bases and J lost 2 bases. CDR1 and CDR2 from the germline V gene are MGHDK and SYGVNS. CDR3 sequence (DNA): TGTGCCAGCAGTGTGGGTGACAGGGGCGCAGGCAATCAGCCCCAGCATTTT. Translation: CASSVGDRGAGNQPQHF. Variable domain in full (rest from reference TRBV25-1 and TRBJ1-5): EADIYQTPRYLVIGTGKKITLECSQTMGHDKMYWYQQDPGMELHLIHYSYGVNSTEKGDLSSESTVSRIRTEHFPLTLESARPSHTSQYLCASSVGDRGAGNQPQHFGDGTRLSIL.

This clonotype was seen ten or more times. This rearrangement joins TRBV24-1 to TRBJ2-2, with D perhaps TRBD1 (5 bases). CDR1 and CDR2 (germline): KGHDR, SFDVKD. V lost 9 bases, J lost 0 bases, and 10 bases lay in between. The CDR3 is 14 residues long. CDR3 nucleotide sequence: TGTGCCACCCAGGGCTTCGCGAACACCGGGGAGCTGTTTTTT. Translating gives CATQGFANTGELFF.

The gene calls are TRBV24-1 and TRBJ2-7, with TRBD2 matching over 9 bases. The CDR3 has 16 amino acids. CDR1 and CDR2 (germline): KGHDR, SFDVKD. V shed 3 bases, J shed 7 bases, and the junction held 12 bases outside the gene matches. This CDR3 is CATSDPGAGGAGEQYF. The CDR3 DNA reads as TGTGCCACCAGTGATCCTGGCGCGGGAGGGGCCGGGGAGCAGTACTTC.

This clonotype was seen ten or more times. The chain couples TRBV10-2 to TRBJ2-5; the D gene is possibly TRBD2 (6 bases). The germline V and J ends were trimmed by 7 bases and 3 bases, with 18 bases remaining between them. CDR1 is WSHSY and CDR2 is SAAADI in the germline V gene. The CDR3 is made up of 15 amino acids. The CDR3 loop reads CASNKRRELKETQYF. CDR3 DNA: TGCGCCAGCAATAAACGCCGGGAGCTAAAAGAGACCCAGTACTTC.

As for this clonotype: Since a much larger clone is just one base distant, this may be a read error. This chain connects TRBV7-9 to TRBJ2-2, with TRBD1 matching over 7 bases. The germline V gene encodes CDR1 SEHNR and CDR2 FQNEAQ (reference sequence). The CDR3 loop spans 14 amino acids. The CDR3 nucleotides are TGTGCCAGCAGCAAGACAGGGAACACCGGGGAGCTGTCTTTT. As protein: CASSKTGNTGELSF. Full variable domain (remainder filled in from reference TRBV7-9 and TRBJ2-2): DTGVSQNPRHKITKRGQNVTFRCDPISEHNRLYWYRQTLGQGPEFLTYFQNEAQLEKSRLLSDRFSAERPKGSFSTLEIQRTEQGDSAMYLCASSKTGNTGELSFGEGSRLTVL.

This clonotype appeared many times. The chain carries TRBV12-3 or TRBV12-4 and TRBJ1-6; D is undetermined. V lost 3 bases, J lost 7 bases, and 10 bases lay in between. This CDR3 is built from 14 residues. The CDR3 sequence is CASSFGSLNSPLHF. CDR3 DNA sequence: TGTGCCAGCAGTTTTGGGTCTTTGAATTCACCCCTCCACTTT.

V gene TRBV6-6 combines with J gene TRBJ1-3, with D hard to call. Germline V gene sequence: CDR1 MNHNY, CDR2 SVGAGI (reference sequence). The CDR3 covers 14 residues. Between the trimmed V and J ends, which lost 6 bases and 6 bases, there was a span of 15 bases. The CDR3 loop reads CASRENNGVNTIYF. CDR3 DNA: TGTGCCAGCAGAGAAAACAACGGTGTAAACACCATATATTTT.

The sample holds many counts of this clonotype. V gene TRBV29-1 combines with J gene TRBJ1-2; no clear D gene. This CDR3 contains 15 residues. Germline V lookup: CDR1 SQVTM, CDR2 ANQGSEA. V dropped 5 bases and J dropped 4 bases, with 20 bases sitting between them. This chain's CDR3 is CSVRGGTNVPYGYTF. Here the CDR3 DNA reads TGCAGCGTTCGCGGCGGCACTAATGTCCCCTATGGCTACACCTTC.

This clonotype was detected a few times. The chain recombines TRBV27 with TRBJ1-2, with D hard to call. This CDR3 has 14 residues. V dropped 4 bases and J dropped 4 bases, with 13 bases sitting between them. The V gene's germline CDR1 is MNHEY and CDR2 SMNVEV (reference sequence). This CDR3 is CASSYGISGYGYTF. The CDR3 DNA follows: TGTGCCAGCAGTTATGGTATCTCCGGCTATGGCTACACCTTC.

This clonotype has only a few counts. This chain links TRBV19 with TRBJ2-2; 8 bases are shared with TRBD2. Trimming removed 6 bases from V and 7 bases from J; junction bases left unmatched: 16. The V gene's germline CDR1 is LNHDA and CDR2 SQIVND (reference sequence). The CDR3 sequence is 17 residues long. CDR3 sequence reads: CASSTPMIRGGGGELFF. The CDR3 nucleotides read TGTGCCAGTAGCACACCGATGATCCGGGGGGGCGGCGGGGAGCTGTTTTTT.

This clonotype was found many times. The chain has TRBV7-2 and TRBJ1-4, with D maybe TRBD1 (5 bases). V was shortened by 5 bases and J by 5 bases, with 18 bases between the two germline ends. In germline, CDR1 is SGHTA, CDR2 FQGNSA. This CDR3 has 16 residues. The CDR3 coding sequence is TGTGCCAGCAGCCTAACCGAAGGGACGCGGAATGAAAAACTGTTTTTT. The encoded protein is CASSLTEGTRNEKLFF. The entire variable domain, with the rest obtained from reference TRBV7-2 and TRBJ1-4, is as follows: GAGVSQSPSNKVTEKGKDVELRCDPISGHTALYWYRQSLGQGLEFLIYFQGNSAPDKSGLPSDRFSAERTGGSVSTLTIQRTQQEDSAVYLCASSLTEGTRNEKLFFGSGTQLSVL.

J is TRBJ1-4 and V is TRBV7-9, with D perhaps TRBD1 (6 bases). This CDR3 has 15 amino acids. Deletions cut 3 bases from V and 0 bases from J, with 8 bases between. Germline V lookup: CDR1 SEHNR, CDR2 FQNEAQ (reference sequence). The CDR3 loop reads CASSLDSSTNEKLFF. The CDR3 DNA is TGTGCCAGCAGCTTGGACAGTTCAACTAATGAAAAACTGTTTTTT.

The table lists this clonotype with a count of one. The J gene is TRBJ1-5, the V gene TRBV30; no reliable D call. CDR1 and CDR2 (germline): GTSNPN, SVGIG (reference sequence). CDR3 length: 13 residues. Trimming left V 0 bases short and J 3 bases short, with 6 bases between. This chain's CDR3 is CAWSVTDNQPQHF. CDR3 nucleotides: TGTGCCTGGAGTGTAACGGACAATCAGCCCCAGCATTTT.

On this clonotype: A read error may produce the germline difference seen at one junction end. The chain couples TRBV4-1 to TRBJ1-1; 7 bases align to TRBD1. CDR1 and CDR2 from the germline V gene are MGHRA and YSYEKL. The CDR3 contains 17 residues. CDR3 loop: CASSHPLVGQVNTEAFF. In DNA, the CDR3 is TGTGCCAGCAGCCACCCATTAGTTGGACAGGTGAACACTGAAGCTTTCTTT.

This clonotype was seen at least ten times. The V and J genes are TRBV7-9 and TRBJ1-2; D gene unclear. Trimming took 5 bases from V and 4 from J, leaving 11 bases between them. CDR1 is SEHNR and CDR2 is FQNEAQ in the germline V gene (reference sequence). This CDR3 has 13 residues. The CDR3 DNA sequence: TGTGCCAGCAGCCCAGTATTGTCCTATGGCTACACCTTC. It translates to CASSPVLSYGYTF.

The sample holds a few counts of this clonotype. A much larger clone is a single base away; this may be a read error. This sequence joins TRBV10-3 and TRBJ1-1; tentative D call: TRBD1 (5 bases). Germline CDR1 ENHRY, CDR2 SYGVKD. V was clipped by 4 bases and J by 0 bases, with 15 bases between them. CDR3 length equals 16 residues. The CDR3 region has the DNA TGTGCCATCAGTGGGGGGAGGGAAGGGATGAACACTGAAGCTTTCTTT. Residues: CAISGGREGMNTEAFF.

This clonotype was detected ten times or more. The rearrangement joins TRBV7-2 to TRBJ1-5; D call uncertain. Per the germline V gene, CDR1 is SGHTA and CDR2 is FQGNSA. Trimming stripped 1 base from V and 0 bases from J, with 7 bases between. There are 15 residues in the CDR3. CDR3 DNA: TGTGCCAGCAGCTTAGTTCCCAATAGCAATCAGCCCCAGCATTTT. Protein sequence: CASSLVPNSNQPQHF.

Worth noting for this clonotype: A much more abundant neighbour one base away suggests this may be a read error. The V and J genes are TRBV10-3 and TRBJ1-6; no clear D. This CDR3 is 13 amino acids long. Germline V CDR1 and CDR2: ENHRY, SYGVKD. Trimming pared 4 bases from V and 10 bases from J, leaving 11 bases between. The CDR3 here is CAISGTLFSPLHF. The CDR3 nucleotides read TGTGCCATCAGTGGCACCCTCTTCTCACCCCTCCACTTT.

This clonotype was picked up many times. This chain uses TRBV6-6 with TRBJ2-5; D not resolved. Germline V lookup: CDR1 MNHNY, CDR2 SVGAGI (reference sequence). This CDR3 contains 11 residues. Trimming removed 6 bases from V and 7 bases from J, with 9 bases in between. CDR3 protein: CASRASMTQYF. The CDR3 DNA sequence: TGTGCCAGCAGGGCTTCCATGACCCAGTACTTC.

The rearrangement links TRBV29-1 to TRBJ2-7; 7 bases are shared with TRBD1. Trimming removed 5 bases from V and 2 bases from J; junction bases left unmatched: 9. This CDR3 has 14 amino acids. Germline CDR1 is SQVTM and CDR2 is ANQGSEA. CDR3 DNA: TGCAGCGTTAAACCGGGACAGCACGCCTACGAGCAGTACTTC. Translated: CSVKPGQHAYEQYF.